The 16 T cell receptor beta chains reported below all come from one sample, sequenced in a study of T cell responses to AZD1222 COVID-19 vaccine. TCRdb keeps only in-frame clones here, not all; method: immunoSEQ multiplex PCR. In the table there are 95,000 to 150,000 clones, roughly 87% of which are singletons. Sequencing was performed on peripheral blood, taken on day 0 of AZD1222 vaccination. These receptor sequences come from an adult in good health.

V usage is TRBV6-5 and J usage is TRBJ1-1; TRBD1 matches at 11 bases. The CDR3 length is 16 residues. CDR1 is MNHEY, CDR2 SVGAGI, per germline. The V segment lost 0 bases and the J segment 4 bases; nucleotides outside the gene matches: 4. This CDR3 reads CASSYSFGTGGTEAFF. The CDR3, as DNA: TGTGCCAGCAGTTACTCGTTCGGGACAGGGGGCACTGAAGCTTTCTTT.

The chain recombines TRBV2 with TRBJ1-6, with D possibly TRBD1 on 6 matching bases. The V gene's germline CDR1 is SNHLY and CDR2 FYNNEI. The CDR3 loop spans 16 amino acids. V was pared by 2 bases and J by 10 bases, with 18 bases between. CDR3 sequence: CASSEIGGSGVSPLHF. In DNA, the CDR3 is TGTGCCAGCAGTGAAATTGGGGGGTCAGGGGTATCACCCCTCCACTTT.

This chain links TRBV6-5 with TRBJ1-1, with 7 positions matching TRBD1. J gave up 10 bases and V 7 bases, and 6 bases lay outside the gene matches. Germline assignment: CDR1 MNHEY and CDR2 SVGAGI. The CDR3 spans 11 residues. CDR3: CASNDRARAFF. DNA of the CDR3: TGTGCCAGCAACGACAGGGCTAGAGCTTTCTTT.

This clone occurred a few times. V is TRBV4-1 and J is TRBJ2-2; D possibly uses TRBD1 or TRBD2 (6 bases each). This CDR3 contains 16 residues. CDR1 and CDR2 from the germline V gene are MGHRA and YSYEKL. V lost 1 base, J lost 4 bases, and 13 bases lay in between. CDR3 DNA sequence: TGCGCCAGCAGCCAAGGGAGAGGGGGGCGCACCGGGGAGCTGTTTTTT. Protein sequence: CASSQGRGGRTGELFF.

For the CDR3, the DNA is TGTGCCAGCAGCTTGGGCAGGGGGCGCGCAGATACGCAGTATTTT. Protein sequence: CASSLGRGRADTQYF. The chain is built from TRBV5-5 and TRBJ2-3, with TRBD1 identical over 8 bases. The CDR3 has 15 amino acids. CDR1 and CDR2 (germline): SGHKS, YYEKEE (reference sequence). V shed 0 bases, J shed 4 bases, and the junction held 4 bases outside the gene matches.

This sequence joins TRBV12-3 or TRBV12-4 and TRBJ2-3, with no clear D. The CDR3 spans 13 residues. Trimming took 6 bases from V and 1 from J, leaving 8 bases between them. CDR3 protein: CASSPSRTDTQYF. CDR3 in DNA: TGTGCCAGCAGCCCGTCACGCACAGATACGCAGTATTTT.

This clone is a singleton in its sample. The chain links TRBV11-2 to TRBJ2-7; D may be TRBD2 (5 bases). Germline CDR1 SGHAT, CDR2 FQNNGV. V lost 2 bases and J lost 0, with 8 bases in between. This CDR3 region has 14 residues. The CDR3 DNA follows: TGTGCCAGCAGCTTACGGCGGGCCTCCTACGAGCAGTACTTC. It encodes CASSLRRASYEQYF. The variable domain in full, completed from reference TRBV11-2 and TRBJ2-7, reads EAGVAQSPRYKIIEKRQSVAFWCNPISGHATLYWYQQILGQGPKLLIQFQNNGVVDDSQLPKDRFSAERLKGVDSTLKIQPAKLEDSAVYLCASSLRRASYEQYFGPGTRLTVT.

V and J are TRBV4-2 and TRBJ2-6; TRBD2 matches 15 bases. This CDR3 spans 21 amino acids. Germline V gives CDR1 LGHNA, CDR2 YNFKEQ. The trim removed 4 bases at V and 0 bases at J, leaving 10 bases unmatched. Here the CDR3 DNA reads TGTGCCAGCAGCCCCGGGACTAGCGGGGGGCCTGTCAACTCTGGGGCCAACGTCCTGACTTTC. This encodes CASSPGTSGGPVNSGANVLTF.

This chain joins TRBV5-6 and TRBJ2-4, with D maybe TRBD2 (5 bases). CDR1 SGHDT and CDR2 YYEEEE come from the germline V gene. V was pared by 1 base and J by 9 bases, with 17 bases between. This CDR3 region has 15 residues. The CDR3 bases are TGTGCCAGCAGCTTGTTAGGTTTCGGGGATGGCATTCAGTACTTC. This encodes CASSLLGFGDGIQYF. The complete variable domain, with remaining parts taken from reference TRBV5-6 and TRBJ2-4, reads DAGVTQSPTHLIKTRGQQVTLRCSPKSGHDTVSWYQQALGQGPQFIFQYYEEEERQRGNFPDRFSGHQFPNYSSELNVNALLLGDSALYLCASSLLGFGDGIQYFGAGTRLSVL.

The chain uses TRBV7-2 and TRBJ2-5; TRBD1 matches at 8 bases. This CDR3 region has 17 residues. Per the germline V gene, CDR1 is SGHTA and CDR2 is FQGNSA. The V segment lost 2 bases and the J segment 1 base; nucleotides outside the gene matches: 9. This CDR3 reads CASSLIGQGAPQETQYF. The CDR3 nucleotides are TGTGCCAGCAGCTTAATCGGTCAGGGGGCGCCCCAAGAGACCCAGTACTTC.

This chain connects TRBV4-3 to TRBJ2-1, with 7 bases that match TRBD2. Germline lookup yields CDR1 LGHNA and CDR2 YSLEER. V shed 4 bases and J 4 bases; nucleotides not matched to a gene: 16. This CDR3 comprises 18 residues. The CDR3 reads CASSLGFSGLLTYNEQFF. For the CDR3, the DNA is TGCGCCAGCAGCCTTGGCTTTTCGGGACTACTTACTTACAATGAGCAGTTCTTC.

The chain combines TRBV2 with TRBJ1-2; D remains unclear. The germline V gene has CDR1 SNHLY and CDR2 FYNNEI. There are 12 residues in the CDR3. V shed 4 bases and J shed 8 bases, with 11 bases lying between them. In nucleotides, the CDR3 is TGTGCCAGCAGTGGTCGGAGGGAAGGCTACACCTTC. It yields the protein CASSGRREGYTF.

CDR3 in DNA: TGTGCCAGCAGTTATTGGGTGTCGGCGAACACTGAAGCTTTCTTT. This encodes CASSYWVSANTEAFF. This chain links TRBV6-2 or TRBV6-3 with TRBJ1-1; unclear D gene. With 3 bases removed from V and 1 base from J, the gap between germline ends came to 12 bases. Germline CDR1 reads MNHEY; CDR2 reads SVGEGT. The CDR3 runs to 15 residues.

This clone was observed a handful of times. The rearrangement links TRBV3-1 (or the pseudogene TRBV3-2) to TRBJ2-1, with 7 bases identical to TRBD1. Germline V gene sequence: CDR1 LGHDT, CDR2 YNNKEL (reference sequence). This CDR3 has 14 residues. V lost 8 bases to trimming and J lost 9 bases; unmatched junction nucleotides: 13. CDR3 DNA sequence: TGTGCCAGCCAGATGACAGGGTTAGGTGGTGAGCAGTTCTTC. Protein product: CASQMTGLGGEQFF.

Details on this clone: An end of the junction differs from the germline gene, which may be a read error. V usage is TRBV7-7 and J usage is TRBJ2-1, with D possibly matching TRBD2 (6 bases). This CDR3 region has 13 residues. CDR1 and CDR2 (germline): SSHAT, FNYEAQ (reference sequence). CDR3 sequence reads: CASSLETGVEQFF. DNA of the CDR3: TGTGCTAGCAGCTTAGAAACGGGAGTTGAGCAGTTCTTC.

The gene calls are TRBV7-8 and TRBJ1-5, with D unclear. There are 16 residues in the CDR3. V was shortened by 1 base and J by 0 bases, with 10 bases between the two germline ends. CDR1 SGHVS and CDR2 FQNEAQ come from the germline V gene. The CDR3 DNA reads TGTGCCAGCAGCTTAGGACCCGGAGATAGCAATCAGCCCCAGCATTTT. It codes for CASSLGPGDSNQPQHF.